This T cell receptor (beta chain) was profiled in a study of blood T cells in healthy people across ages. Healthy Russian Caucasian donors spanned ages roughly 6 to 90 years. Samples each yielded at least 6 micrograms of total RNA. Together with a sample-barcoded 5' primer, a J-beta primer mix was included in a second PCR lasting roughly 6 to 12 cycles. Each of the cDNA molecules was tagged by a template-switch adaptor with 12 random nucleotides. Paired-end reads containing CDR3 totaled no fewer than 3 million for each sample. TCRdb re-analysed the 5' RACE reads in MiXCR, keeping a single row per CDR3 protein. This sample has roughly 500,000 distinct CDR3 sequences, with approximately 25% found just once. The CDR3 extends over 15 amino acids. Germline V gene lookup returns CDR1 SGHTA and CDR2 FQGTGA.

This sequence originates from an older woman in good health. Sequencing used blood. This chain links TRBV7-3 with TRBJ2-1; 9 nucleotides line up with TRBD1. The J call may be faulty, since TRBJ2-5 better matches the DNA end. CDR3 bases: TGTGCCAGCAGCTTAGCCGGGACAGGGAAAGAGACCCAGTACTTC. Amino acid sequence: CASSLAGTGKETQYF.